A single sample is the source of the 14 T cell receptor beta chains below, sequenced in a study of T cell responses to AZD1222 COVID-19 vaccine. Method: immunoSEQ multiplex PCR; TCRdb's copy keeps in-frame clones and lacks some. The sample records around 140,000 clones, 90% to 95% being singletons. Material: peripheral blood, obtained on day 0 of AZD1222 vaccination. These receptors came from an adult in good health.

V gene TRBV18 combines with J gene TRBJ2-1; D possibly uses TRBD1 or TRBD2 (7 bases each). The V gene lost 3 bases and the J gene lost 1 base, with 13 bases spanning the gap. CDR1 is KGHSH and CDR2 is LQKENI in the germline V gene. The CDR3 covers 16 residues. CDR3 sequence reads: CASSPGGGVSYNEQFF. DNA for the CDR3: TGTGCCAGCTCACCGGGAGGGGGCGTGTCCTACAATGAGCAGTTCTTC.

The chain is built from TRBV30 and TRBJ2-1; tentatively, D is TRBD1 or TRBD2 (6 bases each). Germline V CDR1 and CDR2: GTSNPN, SVGIG (reference sequence). Trimming removed 7 bases from V and 9 bases from J, with 16 bases in between. CDR3 size: 12 residues. The CDR3 reads CASKGGGGEQFF. The CDR3 DNA reads TGTGCCTCTAAAGGTGGAGGGGGTGAGCAGTTCTTC.

The chain carries TRBV19 and TRBJ2-7; 7 bases are shared with TRBD1. V was clipped by 8 bases and J by 3 bases; unmatched bases: 7. Germline CDR1 is LNHDA and CDR2 is SQIVND (reference sequence). This CDR3 comprises 13 residues. In DNA, the CDR3 is TGTGCCAGTGCACCGGGACAGTACTACGAGCAGTACTTC. Translated: CASAPGQYYEQYF.

V is TRBV19 and J is TRBJ1-6; D gene ambiguous. Trimming left V 3 bases short and J 1 base short, with 7 bases between. The CDR3 has 15 amino acids. CDR1 is LNHDA, CDR2 SQIVND, per germline (reference sequence). DNA of the CDR3: TGTGCCAGTAGTATGGGGAGGTCCTATAATTCACCCCTCCACTTT. Its translation is CASSMGRSYNSPLHF.

V usage is TRBV12-3 or TRBV12-4 and J usage is TRBJ2-1; D unclear. V lost 0 bases to trimming and J lost 2 bases, with 2 bases between them. This CDR3 is built from 13 residues. As DNA, the CDR3 is TGTGCCAGCAGTTTAGCGCCCTACAATGAGCAGTTCTTC. Protein sequence: CASSLAPYNEQFF.

The chain carries TRBV9 and TRBJ1-2; TRBD1 matches 8 bases. The trim removed 4 bases at V and 7 bases at J, leaving 15 bases unmatched. The CDR3 runs to 16 residues. Germline V gene lookup returns CDR1 SGDLS and CDR2 YYNGEE. The CDR3 sequence is CASSSLGETGVGGYTF. For the CDR3, the DNA is TGTGCCAGCAGCTCACTCGGGGAGACAGGGGTTGGTGGCTACACCTTC.

The rearrangement uses TRBV4-1 and TRBJ2-7; D is unclear. The germline CDR1 and CDR2 sequences are MGHRA and YSYEKL. The ends were cut back, 5 bases at V and 0 bases at J, with 14 bases in the middle. The CDR3 spans 15 residues. In nucleotides, the CDR3 is TGCGCCAGCAGCGACCTGGCGGAACGCTCCTACGAGCAGTACTTC. Its translation is CASSDLAERSYEQYF.

The chain employs TRBV5-1 and TRBJ2-1; 9 bases fit TRBD2. The ends lost 2 bases at V and 4 bases at J; junction bases unmatched: 10. There are 17 residues in the CDR3. Germline V gives CDR1 SGHRS, CDR2 YFSETQ. CDR3 in amino acids: CASSFHLAGIPYNEQFF. The DNA of the CDR3 is TGCGCCAGCAGCTTCCATCTAGCGGGGATACCTTACAATGAGCAGTTCTTC.

The chain carries TRBV18 and TRBJ1-6; D might be TRBD1 (5 bases). CDR1 and CDR2 (germline): KGHSH, LQKENI. V lost 4 bases to trimming and J lost 8 bases, with 15 bases between them. The CDR3 contains 15 residues. The CDR3 region is CASSLSRVSDSPLHF. The CDR3 DNA reads as TGTGCCAGCTCACTTAGCAGGGTATCTGATTCACCCCTCCACTTT.

The gene calls are TRBV28 and TRBJ1-2; D not resolved. V gave up 1 base and J gave up 4 bases, with 7 bases separating them. The CDR3 has 13 residues. CDR1 is MDHEN and CDR2 is SYDVKM in the germline V gene. The CDR3 is CASSLYFPYGYTF. CDR3 nucleotide sequence: TGTGCCAGCAGTTTATACTTCCCCTATGGCTACACCTTC.

The chain uses TRBV2 and TRBJ2-3; possibly TRBD2 for D (6 bases). This CDR3 region has 14 residues. Germline assignment: CDR1 SNHLY and CDR2 FYNNEI. The V end lost 8 bases, the J end lost 6 bases, and 18 bases lay between the germline ends. The CDR3: CASGASALGDTQYF. CDR3 nucleotides: TGTGCCAGCGGTGCTAGCGCATTGGGGGATACGCAGTATTTT.

V and J are TRBV4-3 and TRBJ2-1, with D maybe TRBD2 (6 bases). Germline CDR1 and CDR2: LGHNA and YSLEER. V lost 0 bases and J 4 bases, leaving 22 bases between the germline ends. The CDR3 is made up of 19 amino acids. The CDR3 coding sequence is TGCGCCAGCAGCCAAGATAGGGGACTTGGGGGAAGGGCATACAATGAGCAGTTCTTC. This translates into CASSQDRGLGGRAYNEQFF.

The V and J genes are TRBV30 and TRBJ1-1; a weak D match, TRBD1 (6 bases). CDR1 is GTSNPN and CDR2 is SVGIG in the germline V gene (reference sequence). Trimming shortened V by 2 bases and J by 4 bases, and 11 bases separated the two germline ends. The CDR3 extends over 13 amino acids. This chain's CDR3 is CAWSQTGATEAFF. In DNA form, the CDR3 reads TGTGCCTGGAGTCAGACAGGAGCCACTGAAGCTTTCTTT.

The V gene is TRBV14, the J gene TRBJ2-3; a weak D match, TRBD2 (6 bases). The CDR3 totals 13 residues. Germline CDR1 SGHDN, CDR2 FVKESK. The germline V and J ends were trimmed by 3 bases and 7 bases, with 11 bases remaining between them. CDR3 loop: CASSHRGTYTQYF. The CDR3 DNA reads as TGTGCCAGCAGCCACCGTGGGACTTATACGCAGTATTTT.